A single sample is the source of the 21 T cell receptor beta chains below, sequenced in a study of beta chain features in type 1 diabetes. Study results and limitations: Shortening of TCRB CDR3s, moderate but significant, appeared in all four CD4+ subsets of Type 1 diabetes patients.

These receptors' antigens are unknown. Expressed TCRB transcripts got sequenced, as all isolated RNA was reverse transcribed. The table came from immunoSEQ multiplex PCR; TCRdb's copy has only in-frame clones and leaves some out. The sample lists roughly 330,000 clones; roughly 14% were seen once. Material for sequencing was naive CD4+ T cells from blood. Receptor source: a woman younger than 35 with type 1 diabetes.

In its sample, this clone was seen a few times. The V gene is TRBV29-1, the J gene TRBJ2-3; 10 bases fit TRBD2. Per the germline V gene, CDR1 is SQVTM and CDR2 is ANQGSEA. This CDR3 contains 17 residues. Unmatched junction bases numbered 10, after V lost 2 bases and J lost 2 bases. The CDR3 bases are TGCAGCGTTGAAAAATCAGGACTAGCGGCAAACACAGATACGCAGTATTTT. This encodes CSVEKSGLAANTDTQYF.

The V and J genes are TRBV19 and TRBJ1-5; 8 bases are a match to TRBD1. V was pared by 5 bases and J by 4 bases, with 16 bases of the junction left unmatched. The V gene's germline CDR1 is LNHDA and CDR2 SQIVND (reference sequence). CDR3 size: 18 residues. The CDR3 DNA is TGTGCCAGTAGTCCCGGACCCATCTTTGGGGACAGGAATCAGCCCCAGCATTTT. Its protein is CASSPGPIFGDRNQPQHF.

The chain joins TRBV5-1 to TRBJ1-1, with D possibly matching TRBD1 (6 bases). CDR3 length: 14 amino acids. The germline V gene has CDR1 SGHRS and CDR2 YFSETQ. Trimming stripped 4 bases from V and 5 bases from J, with 15 bases between. CDR3 amino acids: CASSPRTDGTEAFF. CDR3 DNA: TGCGCCAGCAGCCCCCGGACAGATGGGACTGAAGCTTTCTTT.

V and J are TRBV7-2 and TRBJ1-1; no firm D call. This CDR3 is built from 15 residues. The V end was cut by 5 bases, the J end by 5 bases, with 18 bases between. Germline V gene lookup returns CDR1 SGHTA and CDR2 FQGNSA. CDR3 loop: CASSPGSNRLTEAFF. The CDR3 DNA is TGTGCCAGCAGCCCCGGGAGCAACCGGTTAACTGAAGCTTTCTTT.

Only a few counts were recorded for this clone. The chain employs TRBV29-1 and TRBJ1-5; the match to TRBD1 covers 9 bases. Germline CDR1 reads SQVTM; CDR2 reads ANQGSEA. CDR3 length equals 13 residues. The V segment lost 5 bases and the J segment 5 bases; nucleotides outside the gene matches: 4. CDR3 in amino acids: CSVMDRGYQPQHF. In DNA form, the CDR3 reads TGCAGCGTTATGGACAGGGGATATCAGCCCCAGCATTTT.

This chain joins TRBV5-1 and TRBJ2-1; 10 nucleotides align to TRBD2. CDR1 and CDR2 from the germline V gene are SGHRS and YFSETQ. The V gene end was trimmed by 4 bases and the J gene end by 0 bases; junction bases not matched to a gene: 7. The length of the CDR3 is 17 residues. CDR3 sequence (DNA): TGCGCCAGCAGCGTGGGACTAGCGTCTAGCTCCTACAATGAGCAGTTCTTC. It specifies CASSVGLASSSYNEQFF.

The rearrangement uses TRBV9 and TRBJ1-1, with 10 bases fitting TRBD1. V was clipped by 4 bases and J by 2 bases; unmatched bases: 5. This CDR3 has 15 residues. The germline gives CDR1 SGDLS, CDR2 YYNGEE. For the CDR3, the DNA is TGTGCCAGCAGCCCATGGACAGGGGGTAACACTGAAGCTTTCTTT. Translated: CASSPWTGGNTEAFF.

This clone was seen a handful of times. The rearrangement links TRBV28 to TRBJ2-1, with D perhaps TRBD2 (6 bases). The V and J ends lost 8 bases and 9 bases respectively, with 23 bases between them. Germline assignment: CDR1 MDHEN and CDR2 SYDVKM. The CDR3 loop spans 15 amino acids. The CDR3 reads CASWSRDSQSTEQFF. DNA of the CDR3: TGTGCCAGCTGGTCCCGGGACTCCCAGAGTACTGAGCAGTTCTTC.

The V call is TRBV29-1, the J call TRBJ1-5, with 7 bases fitting TRBD1. J gave up 3 bases and V 7 bases, and 6 bases lay outside the gene matches. This CDR3 contains 13 residues. Germline V gene sequence: CDR1 SQVTM, CDR2 ANQGSEA. CDR3 protein: CSARTGLNQPQHF. CDR3 nucleotide sequence: TGCAGCGCCCGGACAGGCCTCAATCAGCCCCAGCATTTT.

As concerns this clone: The same CDR3 can be traced to other DNA sequences in this sample. The CDR3 here is CASSPRVATNEKLFF. The CDR3 region has the DNA TGTGCCAGCTCCCCGCGCGTCGCAACTAATGAAAAACTGTTTTTT. The gene calls are TRBV18 and TRBJ1-4; D not certain. V was pared by 6 bases and J by 0 bases, with 11 bases between. CDR1 and CDR2 (germline): KGHSH, LQKENI. This CDR3 spans 15 amino acids.

The chain carries TRBV5-1 and TRBJ2-7; D is unresolved. The V gene's germline CDR1 is SGHRS and CDR2 YFSETQ. The V end lost 0 bases, the J end lost 0 bases, and 7 bases lay between the germline ends. The CDR3 has 14 residues. The CDR3 bases are TGCGCCAGCAGCTTGGGTCCGGGCTCCTACGAGCAGTACTTC. It specifies CASSLGPGSYEQYF.

V and J are TRBV30 and TRBJ1-2; TRBD1 might be the D (6 bases). The V gene lost 5 bases and the J gene lost 1 base, with 11 bases spanning the gap. Per germline, CDR1 GTSNPN and CDR2 SVGIG (reference sequence). The CDR3 is 13 amino acids. The CDR3 DNA reads as TGTGCCTGGCAGGGGCAGGGTAACTATGGCTACACCTTC. This translates into CAWQGQGNYGYTF.

The chain has TRBV9 and TRBJ1-4, with D unclear. The V gene's germline CDR1 is SGDLS and CDR2 YYNGEE. Trimming pared 0 bases from V and 8 bases from J, leaving 8 bases between. The CDR3 has 13 residues. The CDR3: CASSVAPGEKLFF. Written as DNA, the CDR3 is TGTGCCAGCAGCGTAGCGCCGGGAGAAAAACTGTTTTTT.

As for this clone: The same CDR3 arises from other DNA sequences in this sample as well. This rearrangement joins TRBV5-1 to TRBJ2-1, with 10 bases matching TRBD2. Germline CDR1 SGHRS, CDR2 YFSETQ. With V trimmed by 4 bases and J by 5 bases, 6 bases remained unmatched. The CDR3 has 15 residues. CDR3 in amino acids: CASSPGLAAHNEQFF. The CDR3 DNA sequence: TGCGCCAGCAGCCCTGGACTAGCGGCACACAATGAGCAGTTCTTC.

The V and J genes are TRBV6-6 and TRBJ2-7; 11 nucleotides align to TRBD1. V gave up 2 bases and J gave up 3 bases; unmatched junction bases: 6. The CDR3 sequence is 16 residues long. CDR1 is MNHNY, CDR2 SVGAGI, per germline (reference sequence). CDR3 in amino acids: CASSYRGGTGGYEQYF. The DNA of the CDR3 is TGTGCCAGCAGTTACAGGGGAGGGACAGGGGGCTACGAGCAGTACTTC.

The CDR3 DNA sequence: TGTGCCAGCAGTGAACGTAGCGGGAGGACGTTCTTC. Protein product: CASSERSGRTFF. The chain recombines TRBV2 with TRBJ2-1; 10 bases line up with TRBD2. The germline CDR1 and CDR2 sequences are SNHLY and FYNNEI. The CDR3 has 12 amino acids. V lost 2 bases, J lost 15 bases, and 4 bases stayed unmatched.

V usage is TRBV7-2 and J usage is TRBJ2-4; 12 bases agree with TRBD2. The ends lost 5 bases at V and 6 bases at J; junction bases unmatched: 5. This CDR3 spans 15 amino acids. Germline CDR1 SGHTA, CDR2 FQGNSA. In DNA, the CDR3 is TGTGCCAGCAGCCCACTGACTAGCGGGAGAAACATTCAGTACTTC. It is translated as CASSPLTSGRNIQYF.

This clone occurred once. The chain joins TRBV15 to TRBJ1-1, with D uncertain. The germline V gene has CDR1 LNHNV and CDR2 YYDKDF (reference sequence). The germline V and J ends were trimmed by 2 bases and 0 bases, with 10 bases remaining between them. CDR3 length equals 15 residues. The CDR3 DNA reads as TGTGCCACCAGCAGACCTACAGTCATGAACACTGAAGCTTTCTTT. Amino acid sequence: CATSRPTVMNTEAFF.

The sample holds a few counts of this clone. The genes are TRBV7-9 and TRBJ2-1; 12 nucleotides align to TRBD1. V dropped 2 bases and J dropped 7; count of bases not matched to a gene: 3. Germline lookup yields CDR1 SEHNR and CDR2 FQNEAQ (reference sequence). The CDR3 is made up of 15 amino acids. This chain's CDR3 is CASSLWDRGQNEQFF. Written as DNA, the CDR3 is TGTGCCAGCAGCTTATGGGACAGGGGGCAAAATGAGCAGTTCTTC. Complete variable domain (other parts from reference TRBV7-9 and TRBJ2-1): DTGVSQNPRHKITKRGQNVTFRCDPISEHNRLYWYRQTLGQGPEFLTYFQNEAQLEKSRLLSDRFSAERPKGSFSTLEIQRTEQGDSAMYLCASSLWDRGQNEQFFGPGTRLTVL.

The rearrangement uses TRBV5-1 and TRBJ2-1, with TRBD2 matching over 13 bases. Germline assignment: CDR1 SGHRS and CDR2 YFSETQ. Germline trimming cut 3 bases from V and 7 bases from J; bases unmatched to any gene: 10. The CDR3 is 17 residues long. In DNA form, the CDR3 reads TGCGCCAGCAGCTCCGGACCGGGACTAGCGGGACGGAATGAGCAGTTCTTC. It yields the protein CASSSGPGLAGRNEQFF. Looking up the rest from reference TRBV5-1 and TRBJ2-1 gives the full variable domain: KAGVTQTPRYLIKTRGQQVTLSCSPISGHRSVSWYQQTPGQGLQFLFEYFSETQRNKGNFPGRFSGRQFSNSRSEMNVSTLELGDSALYLCASSSGPGLAGRNEQFFGPGTRLTVL.

This chain joins TRBV2 and TRBJ2-7; TRBD1 matches at 7 bases. From germline, CDR1 is SNHLY and CDR2 FYNNEI. This CDR3 contains 13 residues. V dropped 6 bases and J dropped 2; count of bases not matched to a gene: 4. CDR3 nucleotides: TGTGCCAGCAGGGACAGGACAACCTACGAGCAGTACGTC. Translated, it gives CASRDRTTYEQYV.